This passage covers 32 T cell receptor beta chains from one sample sequenced in a study of blood T cell repertoires in COVID-19. Assay used: immunoSEQ multiplex PCR; TCRdb lists only in-frame clones, some missing. The data show approximately 230,000 clones, with about 89% seen just once and approximately 4.2% held by the top ten. Sequencing was done on a sample of PBMCs or T cells enriched from blood (not recorded which). The receptors shown here come from a woman aged 30 to 39 who had recovered from COVID-19.

This clone showed up just a few times. This chain uses TRBV3-1 (or the pseudogene TRBV3-2) with TRBJ1-6; the D gene is possibly TRBD1 (6 bases). V was cut by 1 base and J by 6 bases, with 10 bases left in between. The V gene's germline CDR1 is LGHDT and CDR2 YNNKEL (reference sequence). The CDR3 is 15 residues long. Here the CDR3 reads CASSQGYRVNSPLHF. For the CDR3, the DNA is TGTGCCAGCAGCCAAGGCTACAGGGTTAATTCACCCCTCCACTTT.

Details on this clone: Distinct nucleotide sequences in the sample also encode this CDR3. The chain has TRBV28 and TRBJ1-1, with 8 bases fitting TRBD1. After removal of 6 bases from V and 3 bases from J, the junction contained 3 bases not matched to a gene. Germline CDR1 MDHEN, CDR2 SYDVKM. The CDR3 covers 13 residues. Written as DNA, the CDR3 is TGTGCCAGCAGGGGGACAGGTGACACTGAAGCTTTCTTT. Its translation: CASRGTGDTEAFF.

The chain carries TRBV10-3 and TRBJ2-1; possible D gene TRBD2, 5 bases. Trimming removed 3 bases at V and 4 bases at J, with 13 bases between. Germline values: CDR1 ENHRY, CDR2 SYGVKD. This CDR3 comprises 15 residues. The DNA of the CDR3 is TGTGCCATCAGTGATTCAGGCGGGCAATACAATGAGCAGTTCTTC. The encoded protein is CAISDSGGQYNEQFF.

The genes are TRBV28 and TRBJ1-2; perhaps TRBD1 as D (6 bases). The CDR3 spans 14 residues. CDR1 and CDR2 from the germline V gene are MDHEN and SYDVKM. The ends were cut back, 2 bases at V and 6 bases at J, with 13 bases in the middle. The CDR3 coding sequence is TGTGCCAGCAGTTTACGGACAGTTTTTCATGGCTACACCTTC. Its protein is CASSLRTVFHGYTF.

Written as DNA, the CDR3 is TGTGCCAGCCGTGGACCGGAGGGGAATACGCAGTATTTT. Protein sequence: CASRGPEGNTQYF. The chain uses TRBV7-2 and TRBJ2-3; possibly TRBD2 for D (6 bases). This CDR3 contains 13 residues. CDR1 and CDR2 from the germline V gene are SGHTA and FQGNSA. V was cut by 8 bases and J by 7 bases, with 16 bases left in between.

The rearrangement joins TRBV9 to TRBJ2-7; 7 bases line up with TRBD2. CDR1 is SGDLS, CDR2 YYNGEE, per germline. Trimming cost V 0 bases and J 6 bases; bases outside gene matches: 15. This CDR3 is built from 17 residues. The CDR3 DNA follows: TGTGCCAGCAGCGTAGACGGGGCCGCGACTAGCCGCTTCGAGCAGTACTTC. Protein sequence: CASSVDGAATSRFEQYF.

This chain uses TRBV2 with TRBJ2-2; D gene uncertain. V gave up 9 bases and J gave up 3 bases, with 8 bases separating them. The CDR3 sequence is 12 residues long. Germline V lookup: CDR1 SNHLY, CDR2 FYNNEI. The CDR3 DNA sequence: TGTGCCAGTACAACGCACACCGGGGAGCTGTTTTTT. Residues: CASTTHTGELFF.

V gene TRBV3-1 (or the pseudogene TRBV3-2) combines with J gene TRBJ1-5; 8 nucleotides agree with TRBD1. CDR3 length: 15 residues. With V trimmed by 4 bases and J by 1 base, 3 bases remained unmatched. The germline V gene has CDR1 LGHDT and CDR2 YNNKEL (reference sequence). CDR3 in DNA: TGTGCCAGCAGCCGGACAGGGACGAGCAATCAGCCCCAGCATTTT. As protein: CASSRTGTSNQPQHF.

J is TRBJ2-1 and V is TRBV27; 14 nucleotides agree with TRBD2. CDR3 length: 18 residues. Germline lookup yields CDR1 MNHEY and CDR2 SMNVEV (reference sequence). V gave up 7 bases and J gave up 3 bases; unmatched junction bases: 11. The CDR3 nucleotides read TGTGCCAGCACTCCAGGGAAGGGACTAGCGGGAGACTACAATGAGCAGTTCTTC. It yields the protein CASTPGKGLAGDYNEQFF.

V gene TRBV28 combines with J gene TRBJ1-2; D is perhaps TRBD1 (5 bases). V lost 6 bases and J 3 bases, leaving 14 bases between the germline ends. The V gene's germline CDR1 is MDHEN and CDR2 SYDVKM. The CDR3 loop spans 14 amino acids. CDR3 DNA sequence: TGTGCCAGCAGGACAGCCCTCGCTTACTATGGCTACACCTTC. Protein product: CASRTALAYYGYTF.

Worth noting for this clone: Other DNA sequences in this sample translate to the same CDR3. The genes are TRBV12-3 or TRBV12-4 and TRBJ1-6, with TRBD1 as a possible D gene (6 bases). CDR3 length: 13 residues. The ends were cut back, 5 bases at V and 7 bases at J, with 9 bases in the middle. CDR3 DNA: TGTGCCAGCAGTGTAACAGGGAATTCACCCCTCCACTTT. Protein product: CASSVTGNSPLHF.

The chain joins TRBV27 to TRBJ2-7; a possible D gene is TRBD2 (5 bases). CDR1 and CDR2 from the germline V gene are MNHEY and SMNVEV (reference sequence). With 0 bases removed from V and 2 bases from J, the gap between germline ends came to 17 bases. There are 17 residues in the CDR3. The CDR3 nucleotides are TGTGCCAGCAGTTTATCACGAAGGGCTAGCATCGCCTACGAGCAGTACTTC. It translates to CASSLSRRASIAYEQYF.

The V call is TRBV7-2, the J call TRBJ1-3, with D possibly being TRBD1 (5 bases). Germline values: CDR1 SGHTA, CDR2 FQGNSA. This CDR3 region has 19 residues. The V gene lost 0 bases and the J gene lost 0 bases, with 18 bases spanning the gap. The CDR3 reads CASSLAPYNLQGSGNTIYF. CDR3 DNA sequence: TGTGCCAGCAGCTTAGCCCCATACAACCTTCAGGGCTCTGGAAACACCATATATTTT.

The chain recombines TRBV4-1 with TRBJ1-5, with TRBD1 identical over 9 bases. The CDR3 totals 17 residues. Trimming removed 2 bases from V and 9 bases from J; junction bases left unmatched: 14. Per germline, CDR1 MGHRA and CDR2 YSYEKL. CDR3 loop: CASSQTSGTGFFWPQHF. CDR3 bases: TGCGCCAGCAGCCAAACTTCCGGGACAGGGTTCTTCTGGCCCCAGCATTTT.

The chain has TRBV25-1 and TRBJ1-2, with 11 bases matching TRBD1. This CDR3 spans 16 amino acids. With V trimmed by 4 bases and J by 4 bases, 8 bases remained unmatched. Germline loops: CDR1 MGHDK, CDR2 SYGVNS. CDR3 DNA: TGTGCCAGCAGTGGACTCAACGGGACAGGGGGCTATGGCTACACCTTC. Protein: CASSGLNGTGGYGYTF.

V and J are TRBV28 and TRBJ1-3, with unresolved D. V lost 2 bases, J lost 2 bases, and 7 bases lay in between. CDR1 and CDR2 (germline): MDHEN, SYDVKM. The CDR3 extends over 14 amino acids. This CDR3 is CASSLNRAGNTIYF. The CDR3 DNA reads TGTGCCAGCAGTTTAAACCGGGCTGGAAACACCATATATTTT.

The genes are TRBV27 and TRBJ2-7, with D tentatively TRBD2 (5 bases). Trimming pared 1 base from V and 7 bases from J, leaving 11 bases between. The CDR3 sequence is 13 residues long. Germline loops: CDR1 MNHEY, CDR2 SMNVEV (reference sequence). CDR3 bases: TGTGCCAGCAGTTTATTCCTACTAGGGGAGCAGTACTTC. This sequence encodes CASSLFLLGEQYF.

The gene calls are TRBV3-1 (or the pseudogene TRBV3-2) and TRBJ1-6; D ambiguous. The germline V gene has CDR1 LGHDT and CDR2 YNNKEL (reference sequence). The CDR3 length is 13 residues. V lost 3 bases to trimming and J lost 16 bases, with 16 bases between them. CDR3 amino acids: CASSQTDSLNLHF. The CDR3, as DNA: TGTGCCAGCAGCCAGACGGACTCGTTAAATCTCCACTTT.

J is TRBJ1-3 and V is TRBV5-4, with D possibly matching TRBD1 (6 bases). The length of the CDR3 is 16 residues. V was pared by 6 bases and J by 0 bases, with 16 bases between. Germline CDR1 is SGHNT and CDR2 is YYREEE (reference sequence). The CDR3 DNA reads TGTGCCAGCACCCGTGGGGGGGCGAGCTCTGGAAACACCATATATTTT. Protein product: CASTRGGASSGNTIYF.

The chain carries TRBV5-1 and TRBJ2-2; 8 positions match TRBD1. Trimming cost V 0 bases and J 5 bases; bases outside gene matches: 6. Looked up from germline, CDR1 is SGHRS and CDR2 is YFSETQ. The CDR3 is made up of 16 amino acids. This CDR3 reads CASSLAATGATGELFF. The CDR3, as DNA: TGCGCCAGCAGCTTGGCCGCGACAGGGGCTACCGGGGAGCTGTTTTTT.

The chain combines TRBV28 with TRBJ2-5; D is possibly TRBD2 (5 bases). Germline CDR1 is MDHEN and CDR2 is SYDVKM. V lost 3 bases and J 0 bases, leaving 11 bases between the germline ends. This CDR3 spans 15 amino acids. CDR3 loop: CASSFGLKYQETQYF. CDR3 DNA: TGTGCCAGCAGTTTCGGACTCAAGTACCAAGAGACCCAGTACTTC.

The V gene is TRBV19, the J gene TRBJ1-1; no clear D. Trimming shortened V by 8 bases and J by 3 bases, and 16 bases separated the two germline ends. The CDR3 runs 14 residues. Germline values: CDR1 LNHDA, CDR2 SQIVND (reference sequence). The CDR3 DNA sequence: TGTGCCAGTTTTGACTCCGGAGGTTACACTGAAGCTTTCTTT. Translation: CASFDSGGYTEAFF.

The chain carries TRBV9 and TRBJ2-7; D possibly corresponds to TRBD1 (5 bases). CDR3 length equals 13 residues. Between the trimmed V and J ends, which lost 5 bases and 0 bases, there was a span of 9 bases. Per germline, CDR1 SGDLS and CDR2 YYNGEE. The CDR3 DNA follows: TGTGCCAGCAGTACAGGCCCCTCCTACGAGCAGTACTTC. This gives the protein CASSTGPSYEQYF. The full variable domain, its missing parts supplied by reference TRBV9 and TRBJ2-7, is DSGVTQTPKHLITATGQRVTLRCSPRSGDLSVYWYQQSLDQGLQFLIQYYNGEERAKGNILERFSAQQFPDLHSELNLSSLELGDSALYFCASSTGPSYEQYFGPGTRLTVT.

The chain links TRBV30 to TRBJ2-1, with TRBD1 matching 8 bases. V was clipped by 2 bases and J by 7 bases; unmatched bases: 10. The CDR3 spans 15 residues. Germline V gene data show CDR1 as GTSNPN and CDR2 as SVGIG (reference sequence). CDR3 DNA sequence: TGTGCCTGGAGTCAATTCGGACAGGGCTCTAATGAGCAGTTCTTC. Its protein is CAWSQFGQGSNEQFF. Full variable domain (missing parts from reference TRBV30 and TRBJ2-1): SQTIHQWPATLVQPVGSPLSLECTVEGTSNPNLYWYRQAAGRGLQLLFYSVGIGQISSEVPQNLSASRPQDRQFILSSKKLLLSDSGFYLCAWSQFGQGSNEQFFGPGTRLTVL.

The genes are TRBV28 and TRBJ1-2, with 10 bases matching TRBD1. The trim removed 0 bases at V and 0 bases at J, leaving 10 bases unmatched. The CDR3 runs to 19 residues. Germline V lookup: CDR1 MDHEN, CDR2 SYDVKM. The CDR3: CASSLWIIGTGATNYGYTF. CDR3 sequence (DNA): TGTGCCAGCAGTTTATGGATTATTGGGACAGGGGCCACTAACTATGGCTACACCTTC.

The rearrangement uses TRBV7-9 and TRBJ2-7; 9 bases are shared with TRBD1. Germline values: CDR1 SEHNR, CDR2 FQNEAQ (reference sequence). With 5 bases clipped from V and 6 bases from J, the junction kept 8 bases outside the gene matches. The CDR3 is made up of 14 amino acids. Written as DNA, the CDR3 is TGTGCCAGCAGCGTGCGGGACAGGGTTTCCGAGCAGTACTTC. Its protein product is CASSVRDRVSEQYF.

The chain is built from TRBV28 and TRBJ1-1, with D possibly matching TRBD1 (6 bases). Germline V CDR1 and CDR2: MDHEN, SYDVKM. This CDR3 comprises 14 residues. V dropped 5 bases and J dropped 0 bases, with 10 bases sitting between them. This CDR3 reads CASSTDRLNTEAFF. The DNA for the CDR3 is TGTGCCAGCAGTACCGACAGGTTGAACACTGAAGCTTTCTTT.

V usage is TRBV6-5 and J usage is TRBJ2-1; 9 nucleotides agree with TRBD2. This CDR3 is 15 amino acids long. Trimming at V came to 6 bases and at J to 3 bases, leaving 6 bases not matched to a gene. In germline, CDR1 is MNHEY, CDR2 SVGAGI. The CDR3 nucleotides read TGTGCCAGCAGCCGGGGACTAGCCCTCTACAATGAGCAGTTCTTC. Protein product: CASSRGLALYNEQFF.

This chain uses TRBV6-5 with TRBJ1-3; D is unresolved. Germline values: CDR1 MNHEY, CDR2 SVGAGI. Trimming shortened V by 10 bases and J by 3 bases, and 19 bases separated the two germline ends. The CDR3 extends over 15 amino acids. The CDR3 DNA reads TGTGCCACCCAAACCGATCAGGAAATTGGAAACACCATATATTTT. It codes for CATQTDQEIGNTIYF.

The chain combines TRBV4-1 with TRBJ2-5; 14 bases fit TRBD2. Germline CDR1 and CDR2: MGHRA and YSYEKL. V was clipped by 3 bases and J by 8 bases; unmatched bases: 2. The CDR3 is made up of 14 amino acids. CDR3 nucleotide sequence: TGCGCCAGCAGCCACGGGACTAGCGGGAGTACCCAGTACTTC. As protein: CASSHGTSGSTQYF.

The CDR3: CASTPQRASGEKLFF. The CDR3 bases are TGTGCCAGCACCCCTCAACGAGCGAGTGGTGAAAAACTGTTTTTT. The chain employs TRBV6-5 and TRBJ1-4; D gene uncertain. CDR1 MNHEY and CDR2 SVGAGI come from the germline V gene. V lost 7 bases and J lost 7, with 19 bases in between. This CDR3 is 15 amino acids long.

This clone was detected only once. The genes are TRBV4-2 and TRBJ2-2; 9 nucleotides match TRBD1. The CDR3 sequence is 18 residues long. Losses at the gene ends were 0 bases for V and 1 base for J; bases not matched to a gene: 6. From germline, CDR1 is LGHNA and CDR2 YNFKEQ. The CDR3 DNA reads as TGTGCCAGCAGCCAAGAGGCTACAGGGGGCTTGAACACCGGGGAGCTGTTTTTT. Protein product: CASSQEATGGLNTGELFF.